This T cell receptor (beta chain) stems from a study of blood T cell repertoires in COVID-19 (dated by TCRdb to the early 2020s). Concerning the study at large: Samples from collaborators originated in the United States, Italy and Spain and spanned both the acute and convalescent phases of COVID-19. The prospective study material was composed of cDNA or gDNA derived from T cells, B-cell-depleted T cells, or PBMCs. Deeply sampled blood TCRbeta repertoires from subjects exposed to, actively infected with, or recovered from COVID-19 were included in the dataset. The repertoires were released in a freely available public database intended as a resource for research on the immune response to SARS-CoV-2. The samples were drawn from the first 160 participants of the ongoing ImmuneRACE study and from 1,254 subjects provided by 6 global collaborators. A de-identified subject ID, COVID-19 status, age in years and sex were almost always included in the sample metadata. Where available, HLA class I and class II types were obtained from metadata supplied by the sample provider rather than from assay-based typing. On the study overall, not on this receptor specifically: The amount of clinical and demographic metadata varied by source and participant and was provided uncurated.

Deletion took 2 bases off V and 7 bases off J, with a span of 9 bases between the germline ends. Taken from the germline V gene, the CDR1 and CDR2 loops are MDHEN and SYDVKM. The CDR3 spans 14 residues, from the cysteine through the phenylalanine. Only the CDR3 DNA stays, 42 bases, in frame from base 1. Whole blood was collected in K2EDTA tubes by collaborating institutions according to the institutions' own protocols. For TCRbeta analysis, collaborator samples were shipped as frozen whole blood, as isolated PBMCs, or as DNA extracted from either sample type. Concerning this clone: This receptor's antigen is unknown. No much larger clone exists at a distance of one base, and base qualities are not known.

TCRbeta CDR3 regions were amplified from genomic DNA by means of the immunoSEQ Assay, a bias-controlled multiplex PCR. The paper's processing steps were these. Within the assay, amplification of reference gene primers was used to estimate how many nucleated cells each sample contained. Sequence reads were collapsed and filtered to measure the absolute abundance of every unique TCRbeta CDR3 rearrangement. For each sample, productive Simpson clonality was calculated as the square root of Simpson's diversity index over productive rearrangements. TCRdb re-hosts the immuneACCESS table, in-frame sequences only. Its copies lack some clones; in the studies checked, an unresolved V gene accounts for under half of them, and the cause for the rest is not known. V, J and clone size derive from that table, while D and trimming were established from the DNA sequence. This sample gives about 70,000 clones in total; about 90% of them show up just once. The ten biggest clones cover more than 10% of the sample.

The sequence came from a human donor in a cohort sampled during active COVID-19. This receptor chain uses TRBV28 and TRBJ1-6; no D gene call is confident. Material: peripheral blood. Here is the DNA: TGTGCCAGCAGTTTAGGCAGGAAAAATTCACCCCTCCACTTT. Translated, it reads CASSLGRKNSPLHF.